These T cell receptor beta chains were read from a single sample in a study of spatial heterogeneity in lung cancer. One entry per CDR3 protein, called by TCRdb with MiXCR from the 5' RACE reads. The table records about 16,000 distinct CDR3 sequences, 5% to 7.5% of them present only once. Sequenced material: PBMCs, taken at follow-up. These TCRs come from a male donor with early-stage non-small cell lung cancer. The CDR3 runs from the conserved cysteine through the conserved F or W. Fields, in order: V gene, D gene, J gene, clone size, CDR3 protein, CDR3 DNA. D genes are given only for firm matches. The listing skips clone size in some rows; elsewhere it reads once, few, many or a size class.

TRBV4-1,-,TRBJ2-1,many,CASSQALTGNEQFF,TGCGCCAGCAGCCAAGCTCTAACGGGGAATGAGCAGTTCTTC
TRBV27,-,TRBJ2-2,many,CASSAPDRNTGELFF,TGTGCCAGCAGTGCTCCGGACAGAAACACCGGGGAGCTGTTTTTT
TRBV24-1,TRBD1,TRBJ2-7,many,CATSAQQGYEQYF,TGTGCCACCAGTGCCCAACAGGGGTACGAGCAGTACTTC
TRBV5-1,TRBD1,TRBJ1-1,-,CASSLFSGGANTEAFF,TGCGCCAGCAGCTTATTTTCAGGGGGCGCGAACACTGAAGCTTTCTTT
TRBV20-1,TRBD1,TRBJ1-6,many,CSARTGGTYNSPLHF,TGCAGTGCCCGGACAGGGGGTACCTATAATTCACCCCTCCACTTT
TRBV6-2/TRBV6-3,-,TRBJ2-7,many,CASSYVGPPYEQYF,TGTGCCAGCAGTTACGTGGGGCCACCCTACGAGCAGTACTTC
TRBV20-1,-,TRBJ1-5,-,CSARDRVLGDQPQHF,TGCAGTGCTAGAGATAGAGTATTGGGGGACCAGCCCCAGCATTTT
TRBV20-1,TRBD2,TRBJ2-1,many,CSASTSGSTNEQFF,TGCAGTGCTAGTACTAGCGGGTCGACCAATGAGCAGTTCTTC
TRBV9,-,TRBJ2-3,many,CASSNGPGDTQYF,TGTGCCAGCAGTAATGGCCCCGGGGATACGCAGTATTTT
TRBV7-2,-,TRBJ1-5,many,CASSLSLGGNQPQHF,TGTGCCAGCAGCCTGAGCCTGGGGGGCAATCAGCCCCAGCATTTT
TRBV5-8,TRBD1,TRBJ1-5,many,CASIGGTGQPQHF,TGTGCCAGCATAGGGGGCACCGGTCAGCCCCAGCATTTT
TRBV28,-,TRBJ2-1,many,CASSPREVYNEQFF,TGTGCCAGCAGTCCGAGAGAGGTCTACAATGAGCAGTTCTTC
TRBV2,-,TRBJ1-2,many,CASSPSALYGYTF,TGTGCCAGCAGTCCCTCCGCTCTCTATGGCTACACCTTC
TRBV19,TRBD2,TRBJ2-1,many,CASSIGTRGNEQFF,TGTGCCAGTAGTATAGGGACTAGAGGCAATGAGCAGTTCTTC
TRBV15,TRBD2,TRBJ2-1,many,CATSTYGAGGPGNEQFF,TGTGCCACCAGCACCTATGGGGCGGGAGGGCCAGGGAATGAGCAGTTCTTC
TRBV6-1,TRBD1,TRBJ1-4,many,CASSGGQAATNEKLFF,TGTGCCAGCAGTGGAGGACAGGCCGCAACTAATGAAAAACTGTTTTTT
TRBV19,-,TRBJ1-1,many,CASSPGTLAEAFF,TGTGCCAGTAGTCCCGGGACTCTTGCTGAAGCTTTCTTT
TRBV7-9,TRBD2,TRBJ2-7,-,CASSFGLGGGPPYEQYF,TGTGCCAGCAGCTTTGGATTGGGCGGGGGGCCCCCCTACGAGCAGTACTTC
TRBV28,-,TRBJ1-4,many,CASSSMLRGEFNEKLFF,TGTGCCAGCAGTTCAATGTTGCGAGGGGAGTTTAATGAAAAACTGTTTTTT
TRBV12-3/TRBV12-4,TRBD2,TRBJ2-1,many,CASSRLAGGLYNEQFF,TGTGCCAGCTCGAGACTAGCGGGAGGGCTCTACAATGAGCAGTTCTTC
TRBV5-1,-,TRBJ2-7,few,CASSLDRATYEQYF,TGCGCCAGCAGCTTGGACAGGGCCACCTACGAGCAGTACTTC